This entry features one TCR beta chain sequence. No cognate antigen has been identified for it. The record has no base qualities; no much larger clone is one base away. The data originate from a study of shared clonotypes between healthy human individuals (dated by TCRdb to 2018 to 2020). About the study as a whole: A couple of women and a few men aged 18 to 49 years were included in the cohort. For each donor, three plates each were used for CD4 naive and CD4 memory, two plates were used for CD8 naive, and one plate was used for CD8 memory. To estimate repertoire size and how much clonotype sharing occurs between individuals, the study deeply sequenced the blood TCR repertoires of five healthy adults. To increase sequencing depth and limit assay-specific biases, different laboratories used diverse techniques to prepare libraries and sequence TCR repertoires. Between about 0.8 and 9.5 billion PBMCs per donor were obtained by leukapheresis.

Using the deep immunoSEQ assay, TCR CDR3 regions were amplified from genomic DNA by multiplex PCR. For each cell subset, the extracted genomic DNA was distributed evenly across all wells of several immunoSEQ 96-well plates, and each plate served as one replicate. Each replicate PCR for sorted subsets received 150 to 250 ng genomic DNA, equal to 30,000 or so T cell genomes. Purified libraries were measured with a Qubit 3.0 fluorometer, size-checked on a Bioanalyzer 2100, and measured again with the KAPA Library Quantification kit. Every immunoSEQ 96-well plate was sequenced on a separate single-read 150-cycle Illumina NextSeq 550 flow cell. On the authors' methods: The immunoSEQ output contained only junctional sequences without quality scores, so filtering could not match that applied to full-length reads. To assign V/J genes and CDR3, sequences were annotated using PyIR, a Python wrapper for IgBLAST v1.9, with IMGT germline references. Reads with weak V/J assignments (E-value above 1e-6), missing CDR3, stop codons, out-of-frame junctions, or ambiguous translated residues were removed. V3J clonotypes were defined as sequences sharing an identical inferred V gene, J gene, and CDR3 amino acid sequence. To compute the percentage overlap between repertoires, the number of shared unique clonotypes was divided by the size of the smaller repertoire. Richness of each repertoire was evaluated using RTK rarefaction, the Chao1 estimator, and Recon v2.1 estimates of unobserved clonotypes. Generation probabilities for all TCRbeta clonotypes obtained by the gDNA method from a few donors were computed using OLGA. TCRdb limited this immuneACCESS table to in-frame rearrangements with V and J called. A share of clones is missing; checked studies link under half to unresolved V genes, and the rest is unexplained. V and J calls plus clone size are reproduced from that table; the DNA served to infer D and trimming. The sample table shows around 1,000,000 clones, and approximately 75% are seen once. The top ten constitute about 0.94% of the sample.

The donors were healthy, HIV-negative adults who had no recently reported acute infections or vaccinations. Every donor was a Caucasian adult living in Nashville, Tennessee, USA. Magnetic negative selection was used to enrich CD4+ T cells, after which naive cells were positively selected on CD45RA and the negative fraction became the memory subset. Blood was obtained by leukapheresis, after which PBMCs were separated by Ficoll-Histopaque density gradient centrifugation and cryopreserved in liquid nitrogen vapor phase. Analytical flow cytometry was used to check the purity and quantity of each magnetically sorted T cell population. Genomic DNA was isolated from every sorted fraction and measured by UV absorbance on a Nanodrop 2000c. What the authors observed across the whole study: Naive subsets generally had larger estimated clonotype richness than memory subsets. The genetic and exposure-history diversity represented was limited by the small number of donors. About 5% of naive CD4, around 3.6% of naive CD8, about 2.5% of memory CD4, and around 0.42% of memory CD8 clonotypes were shared across a few donors. Higher generation probabilities were observed for clonotypes shared by all four sorted-subset donors than for non-shared clonotypes. Sampling was restricted to blood, and TCR repertoires in tissue are likely to differ from TCR repertoires in blood. Incomplete sequencing was indicated by rarefaction of sorted-subset datasets, despite the large sequencing depth. Pairwise subsampling led to the expectation that sequencing depth would affect the degree of clonotype sharing among donors.

The sample consisted of memory CD4+ T cells from PBMCs. Explained via the paper, the cell subset or site label denotes: CD45RA-negative fraction. The receptor was derived from a young man in good health. Some clones in this sample may be carry-over from other donors' samples.

The sequenced DNA is TGTGCCAGCACCCACACAGGATCAGATACGCAGTATTTT. The resulting protein is CASTHTGSDTQYF. The V gene is TRBV28 and the J gene is TRBJ2-3; D gene: possibly TRBD1, on 5 matching bases. The CDR3 numbers 13 residues from cysteine through phenylalanine. Only the CDR3 region is kept as DNA, spanning 39 bases read in frame from base 1. In the germline V gene, CDR1 corresponds to MDHEN and CDR2 to SYDVKM. V gives up 7 bases and J gives up 4 bases, and the segment between their germline ends measures 12 bases. This CDR3, with the reference TRBV28 and TRBJ2-3 proteins standing in past its ends, gives the full variable domain DVKVTQSSRYLVKRTGEKVFLECVQDMDHENMFWYRQDPGLGLRLIYFSYDVKMKEKGDIPEGYSVSREKKERFSLILESASTNQTSMYLCASTHTGSDTQYFGPGTRLTVL.